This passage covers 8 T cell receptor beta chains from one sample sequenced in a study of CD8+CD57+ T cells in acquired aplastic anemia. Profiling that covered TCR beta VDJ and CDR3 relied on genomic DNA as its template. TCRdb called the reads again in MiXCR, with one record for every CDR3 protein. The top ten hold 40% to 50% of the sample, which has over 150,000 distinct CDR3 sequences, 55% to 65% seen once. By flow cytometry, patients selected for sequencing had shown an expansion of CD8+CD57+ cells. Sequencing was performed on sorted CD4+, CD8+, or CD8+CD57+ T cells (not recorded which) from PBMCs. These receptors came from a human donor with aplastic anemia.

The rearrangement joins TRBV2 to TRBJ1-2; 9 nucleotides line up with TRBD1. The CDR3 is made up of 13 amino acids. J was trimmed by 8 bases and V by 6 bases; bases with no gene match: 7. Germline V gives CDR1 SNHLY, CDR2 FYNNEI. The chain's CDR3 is CASRENRGQGYTF. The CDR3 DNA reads TGTGCCAGCAGAGAGAACAGGGGGCAAGGCTACACCTTC.

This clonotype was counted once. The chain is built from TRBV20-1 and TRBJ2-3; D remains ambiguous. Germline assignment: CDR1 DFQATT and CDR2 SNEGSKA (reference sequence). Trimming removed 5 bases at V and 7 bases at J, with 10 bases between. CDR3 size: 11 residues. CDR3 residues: CSAEPGNTQYF. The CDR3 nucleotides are TGCAGTGCTGAACCCGGAAATACGCAGTATTTT.

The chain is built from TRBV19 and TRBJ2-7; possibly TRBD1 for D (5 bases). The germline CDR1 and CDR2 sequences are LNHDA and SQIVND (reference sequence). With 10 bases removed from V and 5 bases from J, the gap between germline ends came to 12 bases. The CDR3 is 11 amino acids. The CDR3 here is CATRQGHEQYF. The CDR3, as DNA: TGTGCCACTCGCCAGGGTCACGAGCAGTACTTC.

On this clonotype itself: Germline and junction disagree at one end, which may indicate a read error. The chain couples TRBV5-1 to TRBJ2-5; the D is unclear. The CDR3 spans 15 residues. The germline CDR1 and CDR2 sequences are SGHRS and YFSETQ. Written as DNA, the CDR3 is TGTGCCAGCAGCTCCAAATCGGCAGGTTTGGAGACCCAGTACTTC. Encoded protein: CASSSKSAGLETQYF.

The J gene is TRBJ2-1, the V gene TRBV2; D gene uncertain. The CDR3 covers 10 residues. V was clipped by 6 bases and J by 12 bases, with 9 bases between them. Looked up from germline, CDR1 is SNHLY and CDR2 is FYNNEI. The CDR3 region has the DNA TGTGCCAGCAGGGACCGTGGGCAGTTCTTC. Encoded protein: CASRDRGQFF.

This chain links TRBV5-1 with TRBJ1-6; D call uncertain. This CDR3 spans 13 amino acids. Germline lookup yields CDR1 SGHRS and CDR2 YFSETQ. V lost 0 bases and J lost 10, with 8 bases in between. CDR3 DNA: TGCGCCAGCAGCTTGGTAGGGCGGTCACCCCTCCACTTT. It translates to CASSLVGRSPLHF.

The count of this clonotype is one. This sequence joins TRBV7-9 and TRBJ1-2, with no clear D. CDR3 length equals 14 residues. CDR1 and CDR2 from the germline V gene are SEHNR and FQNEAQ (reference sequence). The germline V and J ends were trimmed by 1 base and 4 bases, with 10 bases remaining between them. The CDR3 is CASSLVGGIYGYTF. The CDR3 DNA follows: TGTGCCAGCAGCTTAGTCGGAGGGATCTATGGCTACACCTTC.

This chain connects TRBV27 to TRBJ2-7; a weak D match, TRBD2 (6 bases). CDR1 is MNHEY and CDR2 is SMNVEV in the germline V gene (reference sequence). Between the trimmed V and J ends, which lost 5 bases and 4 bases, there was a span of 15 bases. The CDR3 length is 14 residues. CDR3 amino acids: CASSTRLGDYEQYF. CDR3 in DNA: TGTGCCAGCAGTACCAGACTAGGGGATTACGAGCAGTACTTC.